The 25 T cell receptor beta chains listed next were all sequenced from one sample in a study of blood T cell repertoires in COVID-19. Method: immunoSEQ multiplex PCR; TCRdb's copy keeps in-frame clones and lacks some. Of around 200,000 clones detected, 65% to 85% appear once; the ten largest clones hold roughly 8%. Sequenced input: peripheral blood. All receptors come from a woman aged 50 to 60 with acute or convalescent COVID-19.

This sequence joins TRBV27 and TRBJ1-6; 7 nucleotides line up with TRBD1. V shed 0 bases and J 13 bases; nucleotides not matched to a gene: 6. The germline V gene encodes CDR1 MNHEY and CDR2 SMNVEV (reference sequence). The CDR3 consists of 14 residues. Written as DNA, the CDR3 is TGTGCCAGCAGTTTATCCCGAACAGGGGATCCCCTCCACTTT. Translating gives CASSLSRTGDPLHF.

The chain couples TRBV7-2 to TRBJ1-5, with a tentative D call TRBD1 (5 bases). The CDR3 covers 13 residues. Trimming stripped 6 bases from V and 9 bases from J, with 15 bases between. Looked up from germline, CDR1 is SGHTA and CDR2 is FQGNSA. The CDR3 region is CASSPWATGPQHF. The CDR3, as DNA: TGTGCCAGCAGTCCGTGGGCTACAGGGCCCCAGCATTTT.

This clone appeared a single time. This sequence joins TRBV7-2 and TRBJ2-7; tentative D call: TRBD2 (6 bases). Germline loops: CDR1 SGHTA, CDR2 FQGNSA. Trimming took off 3 bases at V and 0 bases at J, with 9 bases between the two ends. The CDR3 sequence is 14 residues long. This CDR3 is CASSFAGLSYEQYF. The CDR3 DNA reads as TGTGCCAGCAGCTTCGCGGGACTCTCCTACGAGCAGTACTTC. Based on the CDR3 plus reference TRBV7-2 and TRBJ2-7, the full variable domain is GAGVSQSPSNKVTEKGKDVELRCDPISGHTALYWYRQSLGQGLEFLIYFQGNSAPDKSGLPSDRFSAERTGGSVSTLTIQRTQQEDSAVYLCASSFAGLSYEQYFGPGTRLTVT.

This sequence joins TRBV18 and TRBJ2-3, with D perhaps TRBD2 (5 bases). The CDR3 totals 14 residues. V was cut by 2 bases and J by 3 bases, with 9 bases left in between. CDR1 and CDR2 (germline): KGHSH, LQKENI. DNA for the CDR3: TGTGCCAGCTCACCAGCGGGCGTAACAGATACGCAGTATTTT. Translation: CASSPAGVTDTQYF.

The J gene is TRBJ1-5, the V gene TRBV27; TRBD1 aligns across 7 bases. CDR3 length: 16 amino acids. Germline assignment: CDR1 MNHEY and CDR2 SMNVEV (reference sequence). The V segment lost 6 bases and the J segment 1 base; nucleotides outside the gene matches: 9. The chain's CDR3 is CASSPLYRGSNQPQHF. The CDR3, as DNA: TGTGCCAGCAGCCCACTTTACAGGGGAAGCAATCAGCCCCAGCATTTT.

This chain joins TRBV20-1 and TRBJ1-2; 8 bases align to TRBD1. V lost 5 bases, J lost 0 bases, and 5 bases stayed unmatched. The CDR3 length is 14 residues. Germline values: CDR1 DFQATT, CDR2 SNEGSKA (reference sequence). CDR3 sequence reads: CSARGTGANYGYTF. CDR3 nucleotides: TGCAGTGCTCGTGGGACAGGAGCTAACTATGGCTACACCTTC.

This chain joins TRBV15 and TRBJ1-2, with 8 bases matching TRBD1. CDR3 length: 15 residues. Trimming removed 3 bases from V and 7 bases from J; junction bases left unmatched: 10. In germline, CDR1 is LNHNV, CDR2 YYDKDF (reference sequence). The CDR3: CATSRGGQGWAGYTF. The CDR3 DNA follows: TGTGCCACCAGCAGGGGAGGACAGGGATGGGCTGGCTACACCTTC.

The gene calls are TRBV7-8 and TRBJ2-7; TRBD1 matches 8 bases. CDR3 length equals 14 residues. The germline V gene has CDR1 SGHVS and CDR2 FQNEAQ. The trim removed 5 bases at V and 5 bases at J, leaving 8 bases unmatched. This chain's CDR3 is CASSLGTGAHEQYF. For the CDR3, the DNA is TGTGCCAGCAGCCTAGGGACAGGTGCCCACGAGCAGTACTTC.

This chain joins TRBV5-1 and TRBJ2-7, with 8 bases that match TRBD1. The CDR3 covers 14 residues. CDR1 and CDR2 (germline): SGHRS, YFSETQ. Germline trimming cut 4 bases from V and 5 bases from J; bases unmatched to any gene: 8. The CDR3 loop reads CASSGDRGSDEQYF. The CDR3 region has the DNA TGCGCCAGCAGCGGCGACAGGGGCTCGGACGAGCAGTACTTC.

The rearrangement joins TRBV15 to TRBJ2-1; D is possibly TRBD2 (6 bases). Germline lookup yields CDR1 LNHNV and CDR2 YYDKDF (reference sequence). The length of the CDR3 is 11 residues. V was shortened by 5 bases and J by 8 bases, with 7 bases between the two germline ends. CDR3 bases: TGTGCCACCAGCGGGGAGGATGAGCAGTTCTTC. Its translation is CATSGEDEQFF. Full variable domain (remainder filled in from reference TRBV15 and TRBJ2-1): DAMVIQNPRYQVTQFGKPVTLSCSQTLNHNVMYWYQQKSSQAPKLLFHYYDKDFNNEADTPDNFQSRRPNTSFCFLDIRSPGLGDTAMYLCATSGEDEQFFGPGTRLTVL.

This rearrangement joins TRBV5-1 to TRBJ2-5; D is perhaps TRBD2 (5 bases). Trimming removed 6 bases from V and 0 bases from J, with 15 bases in between. In germline, CDR1 is SGHRS, CDR2 YFSETQ. The CDR3 has 15 amino acids. The CDR3 DNA sequence: TGCGCCAGCACACTACCGACGGGGTACCAAGAGACCCAGTACTTC. It is translated as CASTLPTGYQETQYF.

J is TRBJ2-4 and V is TRBV13, with D tentatively TRBD2 (7 bases). The length of the CDR3 is 14 residues. CDR1 and CDR2 (germline): PRHDT, FYEKMQ (reference sequence). V lost 2 bases and J lost 8, with 13 bases in between. The CDR3 spells CASSLSAGGHIQYF. The DNA of the CDR3 is TGTGCCAGCAGCTTAAGTGCCGGGGGGCACATTCAGTACTTC.

The CDR3 is CAWAVTGNTGELFF. The CDR3 bases are TGTGCCTGGGCCGTAACAGGCAACACCGGGGAGCTGTTTTTT. This chain connects TRBV30 to TRBJ2-2; D possibly corresponds to TRBD1 (5 bases). Trimming cost V 5 bases and J 2 bases, with 12 bases left between them. Germline CDR1 GTSNPN, CDR2 SVGIG (reference sequence). CDR3 length: 14 amino acids.

The V and J genes are TRBV2 and TRBJ2-7, with 7 bases identical to TRBD1. After removal of 6 bases from V and 1 base from J, the junction contained 0 bases not matched to a gene. Looked up from germline, CDR1 is SNHLY and CDR2 is FYNNEI. This CDR3 has 12 residues. The CDR3 DNA reads as TGTGCCAGCAGACAGGGGTCCTACGAGCAGTACTTC. It codes for CASRQGSYEQYF.

The chain links TRBV15 to TRBJ2-1, with a weak D call TRBD2 (5 bases). Between the trimmed V and J ends, which lost 1 base and 3 bases, there was a span of 13 bases. This CDR3 comprises 16 residues. CDR1 and CDR2 (germline): LNHNV, YYDKDF (reference sequence). The CDR3 region is CATSRGPAESYNEQFF. The CDR3 DNA sequence: TGTGCCACCAGCAGAGGTCCAGCGGAGAGCTACAATGAGCAGTTCTTC.

This clone was observed once. The V and J genes are TRBV10-3 and TRBJ2-2; 13 bases line up with TRBD2. CDR3 length equals 15 residues. V lost 7 bases, J lost 6 bases, and 5 bases stayed unmatched. CDR1 and CDR2 from the germline V gene are ENHRY and SYGVKD. As DNA, the CDR3 is TGTGCCATCACCGAGGGACTAGCGGGACCCGGGGAGCTGTTTTTT. Its protein is CAITEGLAGPGELFF.

V usage is TRBV19 and J usage is TRBJ2-1, with 9 bases aligning to TRBD2. From germline, CDR1 is LNHDA and CDR2 SQIVND (reference sequence). The CDR3 length is 15 residues. Trimming removed 3 bases from V and 7 bases from J; junction bases left unmatched: 7. The CDR3 nucleotides are TGTGCCAGTAGTATGGGGGCTAGCGGGAAAAATGAGCAGTTCTTC. This encodes CASSMGASGKNEQFF.

This clone appeared once. In DNA, the CDR3 is TGTGCCAGCACCCCCACGGGGGAAGCCAAAAACATTCAGTACTTC. Encoded protein: CASTPTGEAKNIQYF. The chain employs TRBV28 and TRBJ2-4, with a possible D match to TRBD2 (6 bases). The germline V and J ends were trimmed by 7 bases and 0 bases, with 13 bases remaining between them. Germline CDR1 reads MDHEN; CDR2 reads SYDVKM. CDR3 length equals 15 residues.

A word on this clone: The same CDR3 arises from other DNA sequences in this sample as well. V gene TRBV9 combines with J gene TRBJ2-7; 8 bases are a match to TRBD2. After removal of 3 bases from V and 1 base from J, the junction contained 3 bases not matched to a gene. Per germline, CDR1 SGDLS and CDR2 YYNGEE. The CDR3 spans 14 residues. DNA for the CDR3: TGTGCCAGCAGCGGTACTAGCGGATCCTACGAGCAGTACTTC. Protein: CASSGTSGSYEQYF.

This clone came up once. The chain couples TRBV27 to TRBJ2-6, with 7 nucleotides matching TRBD1. V shed 5 bases, J shed 0 bases, and the junction held 7 bases outside the gene matches. The length of the CDR3 is 17 residues. The germline V gene encodes CDR1 MNHEY and CDR2 SMNVEV (reference sequence). CDR3 amino acids: CASSGRQGRSGANVLTF. In DNA form, the CDR3 reads TGTGCCAGCAGTGGGAGACAGGGTCGCTCTGGGGCCAACGTCCTGACTTTC.

The rearrangement joins TRBV19 to TRBJ2-1, with D perhaps matching TRBD2 (6 bases). CDR1 is LNHDA and CDR2 is SQIVND in the germline V gene (reference sequence). This CDR3 region has 15 residues. V lost 7 bases, J lost 0 bases, and 13 bases lay in between. CDR3 sequence: CASTSVPSSYNEQFF. Written as DNA, the CDR3 is TGTGCCAGTACTAGCGTCCCGAGCTCCTACAATGAGCAGTTCTTC.

The V and J genes are TRBV5-1 and TRBJ2-3, with TRBD2 matching 14 bases. Germline trimming cut 4 bases from V and 4 bases from J; bases unmatched to any gene: 11. Germline V gene data show CDR1 as SGHRS and CDR2 as YFSETQ. The CDR3 is 18 amino acids. In nucleotides, the CDR3 is TGCGCCAGCAGCAATCCGGGACTAGCGGGAGTGGGGGCAGATACGCAGTATTTT. Amino acids: CASSNPGLAGVGADTQYF. Combining the CDR3 with reference TRBV5-1 and TRBJ2-3 gives the whole variable domain KAGVTQTPRYLIKTRGQQVTLSCSPISGHRSVSWYQQTPGQGLQFLFEYFSETQRNKGNFPGRFSGRQFSNSRSEMNVSTLELGDSALYLCASSNPGLAGVGADTQYFGPGTRLTVL.

In this sample, this clone turned up a few times. The genes are TRBV6-5 and TRBJ1-1; 7 bases are a match to TRBD1. Germline V gives CDR1 MNHEY, CDR2 SVGAGI. CDR3 length: 12 amino acids. Trimming cost V 6 bases and J 7 bases; bases outside gene matches: 5. The CDR3 region has the DNA TGTGCCAGCAGGAAGGGGGCGGGTGAAGCTTTCTTT. Protein sequence: CASRKGAGEAFF.

The V call is TRBV7-2, the J call TRBJ1-5; no clear D. Trimming removed 2 bases from V and 4 bases from J, with 9 bases in between. This CDR3 has 14 residues. Looked up from germline, CDR1 is SGHTA and CDR2 is FQGNSA. The CDR3 bases are TGTGCCAGCAGCTTACTCGGAGGGAATCAGCCCCAGCATTTT. As protein: CASSLLGGNQPQHF.

This clone was seen just once. The V gene is TRBV19, the J gene TRBJ2-7, with D possibly matching TRBD1 (7 bases). This CDR3 is built from 13 residues. Germline V gene data show CDR1 as LNHDA and CDR2 as SQIVND (reference sequence). With 6 bases removed from V and 6 bases from J, the gap between germline ends came to 15 bases. As DNA, the CDR3 is TGTGCCAGTAGACAGGGGATCGGGGGCGAGCAGTACTTC. Amino acid sequence: CASRQGIGGEQYF. Complete variable domain (other parts from reference TRBV19 and TRBJ2-7): DGGITQSPKYLFRKEGQNVTLSCEQNLNHDAMYWYRQDPGQGLRLIYYSQIVNDFQKGDIAEGYSVSREKKESFPLTVTSAQKNPTAFYLCASRQGIGGEQYFGPGTRLTVT.